Listed below are T cell receptor beta chains from one sample, sequenced in a study of T cell changes during pregnancy in multiple sclerosis. The method was immunoSEQ multiplex PCR; TCRdb's version includes in-frame clones alone and lacks a portion of them. The sample yields 58,000 or so clones, around nine tenths seen once. The sequencing here drew on peripheral blood, taken after pregnancy. The source is a female donor with multiple sclerosis, enrolled in a pregnancy study. CDR3s include the opening cysteine and the closing phenylalanine or tryptophan. The order of the fields is D gene, V gene, J gene, clone size, CDR3 DNA, CDR3 protein. D genes are given only for firm matches. Size tells how often a clone was seen (once, few, many) or the class of an expanded clone, and some rows leave it out.

TRBD1,TRBV9,TRBJ2-3,.,TGTGCCAGCAGCGTTGGAATACAGGGGGCATATACGCAGTATTTT,CASSVGIQGAYTQYF
TRBD1,TRBV7-2,TRBJ1-6,.,TGTGCCAGCAGCGTCAGAGCGATGGGACAGTTCTTTAATTCACCCCTCCACTTT,CASSVRAMGQFFNSPLHF
.,TRBV20-1,TRBJ1-2,.,TGCAGTGCTAGATGGAGGGGTGGCTACACCTTC,CSARWRGGYTF
.,TRBV5-1,TRBJ1-3,.,TGCGCCAGCAGGGTGGGGCGATTCGTAAACACCATATATTTT,CASRVGRFVNTIYF
.,TRBV29-1,TRBJ2-1,.,TGCAGCGTTGAACGTAACCTACGCTCCTACAATGAGCAGTTCTTC,CSVERNLRSYNEQFF
TRBD1,TRBV5-4,TRBJ2-1,.,TGTGCCAGCAGCTTGGAACAGGGGGCGAGTGAGCAGTTCTTC,CASSLEQGASEQFF
TRBD1,TRBV4-1,TRBJ2-7,.,TGCGCCAGCAGCCGCACAGGGGAGAGCTCCTACGAGCAGTACTTC,CASSRTGESSYEQYF
TRBD1,TRBV2,TRBJ2-5,.,TGTGCCAGCAGTGGACAGGGGGGAGAGACCCAGTACTTC,CASSGQGGETQYF
.,TRBV2,TRBJ2-1,.,TGTGCCAGCAGTGAGGCAGGGAATTCCTACAATGAGCAGTTCTTC,CASSEAGNSYNEQFF
TRBD2,TRBV5-6,TRBJ2-1,.,TGTGCCAGCAGCTTGGTCGCGGGGGGGGTCAATGAGCAGTTCTTC,CASSLVAGGVNEQFF
.,TRBV9,TRBJ2-7,once,TGTGCCAGCAGCGTGGGGGCAGGGGGGCGCGAGCAGTACTTC,CASSVGAGGREQYF
.,TRBV28,TRBJ1-1,.,TGTGCCAGCAGTCCAGCGCAGGGAAAGATCACTGAAGCTTTCTTT,CASSPAQGKITEAFF
TRBD1,TRBV4-3,TRBJ1-6,.,TGCGCCAGCAGCCTGAGGACAGGGATTAGCTCCTATAATTCACCCCTCCACTTT,CASSLRTGISSYNSPLHF
.,TRBV11-2,TRBJ2-7,.,TGTGCCAGCAGCTTAGAGGGCAGGGGATCCTACGAGCAGTACTTC,CASSLEGRGSYEQYF
.,TRBV2,TRBJ2-7,.,TGTGCCAGCGCAAGGGGGGAGCAGTACTTC,CASARGEQYF
TRBD1,TRBV5-1,TRBJ1-1,few,TGCGCCAGCAGCCCAGGGACAGTCCGGGGGAACACTGAAGCTTTCTTT,CASSPGTVRGNTEAFF
TRBD2,TRBV28,TRBJ2-5,.,TGTGCCAGCTGGGGGGGTACGGGGGGAGAGACCCAGTACTTC,CASWGGTGGETQYF
TRBD2,TRBV2,TRBJ2-5,.,TGTGCCAGCACTCCCGGGACTAGCGGGGGTTTAGGCGAGACCCAGTACTTC,CASTPGTSGGLGETQYF
TRBD2,TRBV4-3,TRBJ2-7,.,TGCGCCAGCAGCCAAGGGGGGGGACGGGGAGCCTACGAGCAGTACTTC,CASSQGGGRGAYEQYF